These T cell receptor beta chains were read from a single sample in a study of shared clonotypes between healthy human individuals. This table comes from immunoSEQ multiplex PCR, and its TCRdb copy is limited to in-frame clones, with some not included. Found here are a few million clones, around nine tenths of them singletons; the top ten hold about 0.13%. What was sequenced was naive CD4+ T cells sorted from blood. Source of these receptors: a man aged 18 to 35 in good health. CDR3s include the opening cysteine and the closing phenylalanine or tryptophan. Each record gives: J gene, D gene, CDR3 length, clone size, V gene, CDR3 DNA, CDR3 protein. The D gene is left open where the match is weak. Expanded clones get a size class; other rows say once, few or many, or leave the size out.

J: TRBJ1-1
D: NA
length: 15
size: few
V: TRBV7-9
DNA: TGTGCCAGCAGCTCGACCCAGGGACGGAACACTGAAGCTTTCTTT
CDR3: CASSSTQGRNTEAFF

J: TRBJ2-3
D: NA
length: 15
size: NA
V: TRBV9
DNA: TGTGCCAGCAGCGTACTCGGGGGTCTCACAGATACGCAGTATTTT
CDR3: CASSVLGGLTDTQYF

J: TRBJ2-3
D: NA
length: 13
size: NA
V: TRBV19
DNA: TGTGCCAGTAGAAACGGGGGCACAGATACGCAGTATTTT
CDR3: CASRNGGTDTQYF

J: TRBJ2-7
D: TRBD1
length: 12
size: NA
V: TRBV29-1
DNA: TGCAGCGGGGGACAGGGGGCTGGGGAGCAGTACTTC
CDR3: CSGGQGAGEQYF

J: TRBJ2-1
D: NA
length: 16
size: NA
V: TRBV28
DNA: TGTGCCAGCAGTTTATGGGGTTTCAGCTCCTACAATGAGCAGTTCTTC
CDR3: CASSLWGFSSYNEQFF

J: TRBJ2-4
D: TRBD1
length: 16
size: NA
V: TRBV28
DNA: TGTGCCAGCAGTGACCCGGACAGGGAGGCCAAAAACATTCAGTACTTC
CDR3: CASSDPDREAKNIQYF

J: TRBJ1-2
D: NA
length: 14
size: NA
V: TRBV6-1
DNA: TGTGCCAGCAGTGAAGCGGGGACGGTCTATGGCTACACCTTC
CDR3: CASSEAGTVYGYTF

J: TRBJ2-1
D: NA
length: 15
size: NA
V: TRBV4-3
DNA: TGCGCCAGCAGCCAAGAATACAGGGCCTACAATGAGCAGTTCTTC
CDR3: CASSQEYRAYNEQFF

J: TRBJ2-7
D: NA
length: 15
size: NA
V: TRBV18
DNA: TGTGCCAGCTCACCACCCTCTATACAGACGGGAGAGCAGTACTTC
CDR3: CASSPPSIQTGEQYF

J: TRBJ1-4
D: NA
length: 16
size: NA
V: TRBV10-3
DNA: TGTGCCATCAGTGAGTCGAACCCCTCCCTGGGTGAAAAACTGTTTTTT
CDR3: CAISESNPSLGEKLFF

J: TRBJ1-4
D: NA
length: 14
size: NA
V: TRBV19
DNA: TGTGCCAGTAGTGGCGTTACCTCGGATGAAAAACTGTTTTTT
CDR3: CASSGVTSDEKLFF

J: TRBJ2-2
D: TRBD2
length: 15
size: NA
V: TRBV6-1
DNA: TGTGCCAGCAGTCGTTTGACGGGGGGGCCAGGGGAGCTGTTTTTT
CDR3: CASSRLTGGPGELFF

J: TRBJ2-5
D: NA
length: 15
size: NA
V: TRBV4-3
DNA: TGCGCCAGCAGCCAAGAACTGAGAAACCTGGAGACCCAGTACTTC
CDR3: CASSQELRNLETQYF

J: TRBJ2-3
D: TRBD1
length: 16
size: NA
V: TRBV28
DNA: TGTGCCAGCAGTTCGAGGACAGGGGTTTGGGCAGATACGCAGTATTTT
CDR3: CASSSRTGVWADTQYF

J: TRBJ1-2
D: NA
length: 16
size: NA
V: TRBV10-2
DNA: TGCGCCAGCAGTGAGTTGGGGGAGGGGCCTAACTATGGCTACACCTTC
CDR3: CASSELGEGPNYGYTF

J: TRBJ2-7
D: NA
length: 14
size: NA
V: TRBV4-1
DNA: TGCGCCAGCAGTCACCAGGGCGCGTCCTACGAGCAGTACTTC
CDR3: CASSHQGASYEQYF

J: TRBJ2-1
D: TRBD2
length: 17
size: once
V: TRBV29-1
DNA: TGCAGCGTTGATAAGTGGGGTGGGGTAGCGGGTGCTAATGAGCAGTTCTTC
CDR3: CSVDKWGGVAGANEQFF

J: TRBJ1-2
D: NA
length: 13
size: NA
V: TRBV7-9
DNA: TGTGCCAGCAGCGCGACAGGAGGCTATGGCTACACCTTC
CDR3: CASSATGGYGYTF

J: TRBJ2-5
D: NA
length: 15
size: NA
V: TRBV6-5
DNA: TGTGCCAGCAGAGCGGGTTCCGATAGGCCCGAGACCCAGTACTTC
CDR3: CASRAGSDRPETQYF

J: TRBJ2-5
D: TRBD2
length: 15
size: once
V: TRBV11-2
DNA: TGTGCCAGCAGCTTAGATAGCGGGGGGGTAGAGACCCAGTACTTC
CDR3: CASSLDSGGVETQYF

J: TRBJ2-7
D: NA
length: 14
size: NA
V: TRBV7-2
DNA: TGTGCCAGCAGCTTAAGACGAAGCTCCTACGAGCAGTACTTC
CDR3: CASSLRRSSYEQYF

J: TRBJ1-2
D: NA
length: 13
size: NA
V: TRBV4-1
DNA: TGCGCCAGCAGCAGCCGGGCCCTCTATGGCTACACCTTC
CDR3: CASSSRALYGYTF

J: TRBJ2-2
D: TRBD2
length: 16
size: NA
V: TRBV7-6
DNA: TGTGCCAGCAGCTTACCTTATAGCGGGAGCAACGGGGAGCTGTTTTTT
CDR3: CASSLPYSGSNGELFF

J: TRBJ1-4
D: NA
length: 14
size: once
V: TRBV2
DNA: TGTGCCAGCAGGAAGGGGCTCTCTAATGAAAAACTGTTTTTT
CDR3: CASRKGLSNEKLFF

J: TRBJ1-2
D: NA
length: 14
size: NA
V: TRBV6-1
DNA: TGTGCCAGCAGTGACGTATTCCTCTTGGGAGGCTACACCTTC
CDR3: CASSDVFLLGGYTF

J: TRBJ1-1
D: NA
length: 15
size: NA
V: TRBV7-9
DNA: TGTGCCAGCAGCCCCAGGGGAGGGATGAACACTGAAGCTTTCTTT
CDR3: CASSPRGGMNTEAFF

J: TRBJ1-4
D: NA
length: 16
size: NA
V: TRBV19
DNA: TGTGCCAGTAGTATATCCGCTATCGCAACTAATGAAAAACTGTTTTTT
CDR3: CASSISAIATNEKLFF

J: TRBJ2-7
D: NA
length: 15
size: NA
V: TRBV6-6
DNA: TGTGCCAGCAGCCCCACCGACAGGAGCTCCTACGAGCAGTACTTC
CDR3: CASSPTDRSSYEQYF

J: TRBJ2-5
D: TRBD2
length: 15
size: NA
V: TRBV7-2
DNA: TGTGCCAGCAGCTTAGAAGCGGGGGGCCAAGAGACCCAGTACTTC
CDR3: CASSLEAGGQETQYF

J: TRBJ2-5
D: NA
length: 14
size: NA
V: TRBV7-9
DNA: TGTGCCAGCAGCTTATGGCAGGGGCAAGAGACCCAGTACTTC
CDR3: CASSLWQGQETQYF

J: TRBJ1-1
D: NA
length: 14
size: NA
V: TRBV10-3
DNA: TGTGCCATCAGTGGGGGGGCAGGGACGCCTGAAGCTTTCTTT
CDR3: CAISGGAGTPEAFF

J: TRBJ1-1
D: TRBD1
length: 16
size: NA
V: TRBV6-5
DNA: TGTGCCAGCAGTTACCTCCTACAGGGGAAGGGCACTGAAGCTTTCTTT
CDR3: CASSYLLQGKGTEAFF

J: TRBJ1-2
D: TRBD1
length: 15
size: once
V: TRBV6-5
DNA: TGTGCCAGCAGGACCCCCGGGACAGCTAACTATGGCTACACCTTC
CDR3: CASRTPGTANYGYTF

J: TRBJ2-2
D: TRBD1
length: 15
size: NA
V: TRBV11-2
DNA: TGTGCCAGCAGCTCTTTGACAGGGCTCCCCGGGGAGCTGTTTTTT
CDR3: CASSSLTGLPGELFF

J: TRBJ1-1
D: NA
length: 16
size: once
V: TRBV18
DNA: TGTGCCAGCTCACCCGGGACACCCGCTAGGAACACTGAAGCTTTCTTT
CDR3: CASSPGTPARNTEAFF

J: TRBJ2-2
D: TRBD1
length: 15
size: NA
V: TRBV5-4
DNA: TGTGCCAGCAGCTTGGCTCCGGGACAGTACCGGGAGCTGTTTTTT
CDR3: CASSLAPGQYRELFF

J: TRBJ1-1
D: NA
length: 13
size: NA
V: TRBV6-6
DNA: TGTGCCAGCGGTCGGGGGACGAACACTGAAGCTTTCTTT
CDR3: CASGRGTNTEAFF

J: TRBJ1-5
D: NA
length: 14
size: once
V: TRBV2
DNA: TGTGCCAGCAGAATAGGGTGGGGCAATCAGCCCCAGCATTTT
CDR3: CASRIGWGNQPQHF

J: TRBJ1-5
D: NA
length: 14
size: NA
V: TRBV28
DNA: TGTGCCAGCAGTCCGGCAGGGCTGAATCAGCCCCAGCATTTT
CDR3: CASSPAGLNQPQHF

J: TRBJ2-2
D: TRBD1
length: 16
size: NA
V: TRBV5-1
DNA: TGCGCCAGCAGCTTGCCTGAGGGACAGGGGATCGGGGAGCTGTTTTTT
CDR3: CASSLPEGQGIGELFF

J: TRBJ2-7
D: NA
length: 15
size: NA
V: TRBV28
DNA: TGTGCCAGCAGTCCCCCCACGGCAAGGTCGCACGAGCAGTACTTC
CDR3: CASSPPTARSHEQYF

J: TRBJ1-1
D: NA
length: 15
size: NA
V: TRBV21-1
DNA: TGTGCCAGCAGCCACCTTAGGGGGAGGAACACTGAAGCTTTCTTT
CDR3: CASSHLRGRNTEAFF

J: TRBJ2-7
D: TRBD2
length: 19
size: NA
V: TRBV9
DNA: TGTGCCAGCAGCGGGCGCGGACTAGCGGGAGGCCCCCTCCTCTACGAGCAGTACTTC
CDR3: CASSGRGLAGGPLLYEQYF